These T cell receptor beta chains were read from a single sample in a study of blood T cell repertoires in COVID-19. The protocol was immunoSEQ multiplex PCR, while the TCRdb copy is restricted to in-frame clones and leaves out a portion. The sample has roughly 300,000 clones; 87% are singletons. Sequenced material: PBMCs or T cells enriched from blood (not recorded which). These receptors all come from a woman in her twenties or thirties who had recovered from COVID-19. Both conserved end residues are part of each CDR3. Each record gives: J gene, V gene, D gene, clone size, CDR3 DNA, CDR3 protein. D genes are given only for firm matches. The size entry is marked missing in some rows and otherwise reads once, few, many or a size class.

>TRBJ1-2|TRBV2|-|-
TGTGCCAGCAGTGAAACAGGGCTGGGTGGCTACACCTTC
CASSETGLGGYTF
>TRBJ2-5|TRBV7-2|-|once
TGTGCCAGCAGCCCTGGGGCGGGGGAGACCCAGTACTTC
CASSPGAGETQYF
>TRBJ1-6|TRBV30|TRBD1|-
TGTGCCTGGAGTGTGGACAGGGGTTCACCCCTCCACTTT
CAWSVDRGSPLHF
>TRBJ1-2|TRBV6-5|-|-
TGTGCCAGCAGGCCAAGGGAGGGAGCCGGCTACACCTTC
CASRPREGAGYTF
>TRBJ1-1|TRBV7-2|TRBD1|-
TGTGCCAGCAGCCCCTGGACAGGGAGTGTATGGACTGAAGCTTTCTTT
CASSPWTGSVWTEAFF
>TRBJ2-1|TRBV2|-|-
TGTGCCAGCAGTGAGTCTGGGAGCTCCTACAATGAGCAGTTCTTC
CASSESGSSYNEQFF
>TRBJ1-5|TRBV9|-|-
TGTGCCAGCAGTCAGGGGAGGGACGGATGGGATAGCAATCAGCCCCAGCATTTT
CASSQGRDGWDSNQPQHF
>TRBJ1-5|TRBV2|-|-
TGTGCCAGCAGCTCCGGGAACTGGGGATTAGTCTGGAATCAGCCCCAGCATTTT
CASSSGNWGLVWNQPQHF
>TRBJ2-3|TRBV5-1|-|-
TGCGCCAGCAGCTTCGCTCCTCCGGCAGATACGCAGTATTTT
CASSFAPPADTQYF
>TRBJ2-7|TRBV30|TRBD1|-
TGTGCCTGGGAAGGGACAGAGAGCTCCTACGAGCAGTACTTC
CAWEGTESSYEQYF
>TRBJ2-7|TRBV3-1/TRBV3-2|-|-
TGTGCCAGCAGCCTCGCGGGGCATGGGGAGCAGTACTTC
CASSLAGHGEQYF
>TRBJ2-3|TRBV11-1|TRBD2|-
TGTGCCAGCAGGACCCTAGCGGGGGCTTTCACAGATACGCAGTATTTT
CASRTLAGAFTDTQYF
>TRBJ2-2|TRBV24-1|-|-
TGTGCCACCAGTGACCATCCAAACACCGGGGAGCTGTTTTTT
CATSDHPNTGELFF
>TRBJ1-3|TRBV11-2|TRBD1|-
TGTGCCAGCGGGAAACGTCCAGGGGGCTCTGGAAACACCATATATTTT
CASGKRPGGSGNTIYF
>TRBJ1-2|TRBV30|-|-
TGTGCCTGGGCCCTTACAGGAAGCTTCTATGGCTACACCTTC
CAWALTGSFYGYTF
>TRBJ1-3|TRBV3-1/TRBV3-2|-|-
TGTGCCAGCAGCCAAGGGGCAAGTCTAGGAAACACCATATATTTT
CASSQGASLGNTIYF
>TRBJ1-1|TRBV6-5|-|once
TGTGCCAGCTCCCGGGGACAGAACACTGAAGCTTTCTTT
CASSRGQNTEAFF
>TRBJ1-1|TRBV6-5|-|-
TGTGCCAGCAGTTACGATCAGGTTAACACTGAAGCTTTCTTT
CASSYDQVNTEAFF
>TRBJ1-1|TRBV25-1|-|-
TGTGCCAGCAGTGAACCCTCCCGGGGGTTGACTGAAGCTTTCTTT
CASSEPSRGLTEAFF
>TRBJ2-6|TRBV10-3|TRBD1|-
TGTGCCATCAGCTTTGACAGGGCGGGTGGGGCCAACGTCCTGACTTTC
CAISFDRAGGANVLTF
>TRBJ2-2|TRBV5-4|TRBD2|-
TGTGCCAGCAGCCGGGGCGGCGGGGGGCATACCGGGGAGCTGTTTTTT
CASSRGGGGHTGELFF
>TRBJ2-7|TRBV7-2|-|-
TGTGCCAGCAGCTTAGGCTTCGTGGGGGCTATCTACGAGCAGTACTTC
CASSLGFVGAIYEQYF
>TRBJ2-7|TRBV7-8|TRBD1|-
TGTGCCAGCAACCGACAGGGTCTCTCCTACGAGCAGTACTTC
CASNRQGLSYEQYF
>TRBJ1-1|TRBV12-3/TRBV12-4|TRBD1|-
TGTGCCAGCAGTTTAGAGACAGGGGGGGGAGCTTTCTTT
CASSLETGGGAFF
>TRBJ1-2|TRBV3-1/TRBV3-2|-|once
TGTGCCAGCAGCCGGGGGGGTGGCTACACCTTC
CASSRGGGYTF
>TRBJ2-5|TRBV9|-|-
TGTGCCAGCAGCTCTTTTGAGGGGGAAGAGACCCAGTACTTC
CASSSFEGEETQYF
>TRBJ2-3|TRBV9|-|-
TGTGCCAGCAGCGTATTGGCTCCAGATACGCAGTATTTT
CASSVLAPDTQYF
>TRBJ1-5|TRBV30|TRBD1|-
TGTGCCTGGAGTCCCAGGGTAGGGACAGGGGTTAGGCAGCCCCAGCATTTT
CAWSPRVGTGVRQPQHF
>TRBJ2-3|TRBV5-4|-|-
TGTGCCAGCAGCTTGGAGCTAGGTGCGGTCACAGATACGCAGTATTTT
CASSLELGAVTDTQYF
>TRBJ1-2|TRBV18|-|-
TGTGCCAGCTCACTAACTTCCGGACTGACGATCTATGGCTACACCTTC
CASSLTSGLTIYGYTF
>TRBJ2-1|TRBV19|TRBD1|-
TGTGCCAGTAGTATAGAATGGGGGACAGAACGCAATGAGCAGTTCTTC
CASSIEWGTERNEQFF
>TRBJ2-3|TRBV9|TRBD1|-
TGTGCCAGCAGCGTAGGGACAGGTTCTAGCACAGATACGCAGTATTTT
CASSVGTGSSTDTQYF
>TRBJ1-1|TRBV3-1/TRBV3-2|-|-
TGTGCCAGCAGCCATCCTACCAAGGGGGGGAGGACTGAAGCTTTCTTT
CASSHPTKGGRTEAFF
>TRBJ1-2|TRBV19|-|-
TGTGCCAGTAACATAGGGACAAATGGCTACACCTTC
CASNIGTNGYTF
>TRBJ1-2|TRBV10-2|TRBD1|-
TGCGCCAGCAGTAGGGACAGGAGCTCTAACTATGGCTACACCTTC
CASSRDRSSNYGYTF
>TRBJ1-1|TRBV18|TRBD1|-
TGTGCCAGCTCACCAGACAGGGACACTGAAGCTTTCTTT
CASSPDRDTEAFF
>TRBJ2-7|TRBV13|TRBD1|-
TGTGCCAGCAGCTCGTCGGTGGACAGGGGCTACGAGCAGTACTTC
CASSSSVDRGYEQYF
>TRBJ1-2|TRBV6-2/TRBV6-3|TRBD1|-
TGTGCCAGCAGTTACGGGACAGGGTTGAGGTACTATGGCTACACCTTC
CASSYGTGLRYYGYTF
>TRBJ2-1|TRBV11-2|TRBD2|-
TGTGCCAGCAGCTTAAGGGGCCCCCGGGGACTAGCAGTCAATGAGCAGTTCTTC
CASSLRGPRGLAVNEQFF
>TRBJ2-5|TRBV29-1|TRBD1|-
TGCAGCGTTAACGGACAGGGGGCGTTGACCCAGTACTTC
CSVNGQGALTQYF
>TRBJ2-7|TRBV5-6|-|-
TGTGCCAGCAGCTTACCGACAGCCGCTTACGCCCACGAGCAGTACTTC
CASSLPTAAYAHEQYF
>TRBJ1-3|TRBV30|TRBD1|-
TGTGCCTGGACCATCGGACAGGGCTCTGGAAACACCATATATTTT
CAWTIGQGSGNTIYF
>TRBJ2-7|TRBV5-4|TRBD2|once
TGTGCCAGCAGCCGGACTAGCGGGGCCTCCTACGAGCAGTACTTC
CASSRTSGASYEQYF
>TRBJ2-5|TRBV5-6|TRBD2|-
TGTGCCAGCAGCTTCCAGACTAGCGGTGGAGAGACCCAGTACTTC
CASSFQTSGGETQYF
>TRBJ1-1|TRBV21-1|-|-
TGTGCCAGCAGCACGTCGAACACTGAAGCTTTCTTT
CASSTSNTEAFF
>TRBJ2-7|TRBV6-2/TRBV6-3|-|medium-sized
TGTGCCAGCAGCAGAATGGTGCGTAGCCACGAGCAGTACTTC
CASSRMVRSHEQYF